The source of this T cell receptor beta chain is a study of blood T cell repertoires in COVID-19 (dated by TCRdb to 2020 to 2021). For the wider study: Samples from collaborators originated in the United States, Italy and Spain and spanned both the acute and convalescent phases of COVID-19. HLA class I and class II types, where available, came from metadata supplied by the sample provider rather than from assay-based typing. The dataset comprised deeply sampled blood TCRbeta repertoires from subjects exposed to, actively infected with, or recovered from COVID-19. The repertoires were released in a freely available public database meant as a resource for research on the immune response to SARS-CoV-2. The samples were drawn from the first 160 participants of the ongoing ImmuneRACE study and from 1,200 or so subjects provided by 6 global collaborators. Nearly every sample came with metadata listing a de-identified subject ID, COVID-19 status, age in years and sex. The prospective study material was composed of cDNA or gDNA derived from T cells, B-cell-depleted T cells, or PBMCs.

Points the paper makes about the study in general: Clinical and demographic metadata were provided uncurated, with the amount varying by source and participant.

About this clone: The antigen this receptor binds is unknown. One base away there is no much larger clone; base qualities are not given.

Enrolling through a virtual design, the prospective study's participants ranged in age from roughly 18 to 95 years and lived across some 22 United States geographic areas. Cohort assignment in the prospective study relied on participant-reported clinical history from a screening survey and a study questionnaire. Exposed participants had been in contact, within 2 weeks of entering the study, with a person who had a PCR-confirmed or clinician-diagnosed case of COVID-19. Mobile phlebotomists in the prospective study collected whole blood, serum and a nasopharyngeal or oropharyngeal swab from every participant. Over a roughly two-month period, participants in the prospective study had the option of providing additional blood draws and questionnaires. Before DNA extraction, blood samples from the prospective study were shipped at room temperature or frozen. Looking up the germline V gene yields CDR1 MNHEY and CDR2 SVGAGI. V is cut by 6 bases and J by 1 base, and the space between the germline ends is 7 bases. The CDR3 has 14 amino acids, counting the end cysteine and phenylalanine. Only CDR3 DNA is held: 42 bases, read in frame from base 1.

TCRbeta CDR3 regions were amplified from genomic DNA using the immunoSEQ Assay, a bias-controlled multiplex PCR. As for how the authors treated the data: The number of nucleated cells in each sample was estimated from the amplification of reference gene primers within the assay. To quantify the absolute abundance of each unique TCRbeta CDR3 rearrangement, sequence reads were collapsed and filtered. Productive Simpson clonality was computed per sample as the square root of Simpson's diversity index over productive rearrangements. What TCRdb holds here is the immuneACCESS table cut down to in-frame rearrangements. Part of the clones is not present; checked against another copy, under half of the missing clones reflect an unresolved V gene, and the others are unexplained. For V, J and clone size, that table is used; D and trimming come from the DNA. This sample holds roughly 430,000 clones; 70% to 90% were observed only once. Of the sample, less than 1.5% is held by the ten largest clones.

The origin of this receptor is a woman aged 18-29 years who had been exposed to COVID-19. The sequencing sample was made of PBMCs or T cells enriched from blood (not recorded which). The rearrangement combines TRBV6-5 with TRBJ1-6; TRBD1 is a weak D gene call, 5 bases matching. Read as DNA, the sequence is TGTGCCAGCAGAGGGACTTCCTATAATTCACCCCTCCACTTT. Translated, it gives CASRGTSYNSPLHF.